This note documents a single T cell receptor (beta chain) sequence. Its antigen is undetermined. Clones were sequenced by immunoSEQ multiplex PCR, and TCRdb holds only the in-frame ones, with some missing. The repertoire holds more than 2 million clones, about 95% seen once, with 0.1% to 0.15% in the top ten. This specimen belongs to a study of shared clonotypes between healthy human individuals. The study's findings and limits: Naive subsets generally exceeded memory subsets in estimated richness.

This CDR3 is built from 12 residues. V was trimmed by 4 bases and J by 13 bases, leaving 15 bases between them. The germline V gene encodes CDR1 SGHNT and CDR2 YYREEE (reference sequence). The TCR comes from a man aged 18-30 years in good health. Sequenced input: naive CD4+ T cells sorted from blood. Subset described: CD45RA+ positively selected. The chain carries TRBV5-4 and TRBJ2-1, with a tentative D call TRBD2 (6 bases). The CDR3, as DNA: TGTGCCAGCAGCGCGGACGCGGGATCCCAGTTCTTC. It specifies CASSADAGSQFF.